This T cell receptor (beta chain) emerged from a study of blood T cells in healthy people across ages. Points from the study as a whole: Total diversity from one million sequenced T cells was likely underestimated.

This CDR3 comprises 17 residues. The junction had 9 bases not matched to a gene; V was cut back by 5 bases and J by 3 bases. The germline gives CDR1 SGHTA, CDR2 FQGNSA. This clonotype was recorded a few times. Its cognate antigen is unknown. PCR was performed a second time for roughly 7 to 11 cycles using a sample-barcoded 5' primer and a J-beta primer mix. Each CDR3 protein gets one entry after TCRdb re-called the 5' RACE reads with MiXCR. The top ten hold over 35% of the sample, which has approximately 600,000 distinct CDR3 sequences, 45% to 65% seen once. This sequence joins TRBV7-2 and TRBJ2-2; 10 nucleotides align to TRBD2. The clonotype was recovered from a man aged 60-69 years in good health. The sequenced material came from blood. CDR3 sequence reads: CASSRDWTSGHTGELFF. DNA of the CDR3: TGTGCCAGCAGCCGCGATTGGACTAGCGGACACACCGGGGAGCTGTTTTTT. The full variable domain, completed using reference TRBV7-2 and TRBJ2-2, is GAGVSQSPSNKVTEKGKDVELRCDPISGHTALYWYRQSLGQGLEFLIYFQGNSAPDKSGLPSDRFSAERTGGSVSTLTIQRTQQEDSAVYLCASSRDWTSGHTGELFFGEGSRLTVL.